Listed here are 11 T cell receptor beta chains from one sample, sequenced in a study of beta chain features in type 1 diabetes. These receptors are not linked to any known antigen. Notes on the study in general: Researchers report that Type 1 diabetes patients had moderately but significantly shorter TCRB CDR3s across all four CD4+ subsets.

The sequenced template was cDNA made from the entire isolated RNA. The protocol was immunoSEQ multiplex PCR, while the TCRdb copy is restricted to in-frame clones and leaves out a portion. Altogether around 280,000 clones are present, approximately 15% being singletons, with the ten largest covering about 0.014%. The specimen was naive CD4+ T cells from blood. All receptors derive from a young man with type 1 diabetes.

This clone turned up a few times. The chain is built from TRBV7-8 and TRBJ2-7, with 7 bases aligning to TRBD1. V lost 2 bases, J lost 7 bases, and 20 bases stayed unmatched. Germline V gene data show CDR1 as SGHVS and CDR2 as FQNEAQ. This CDR3 contains 18 residues. In DNA, the CDR3 is TGTGCCAGCAGCTTACGGTCTCTCAGGGGACAGTCGATTATGGAGCAGTACTTC. It is translated as CASSLRSLRGQSIMEQYF.

This clone occurred a few times. The CDR3 sequence is CASSLGGGANVLTF. CDR3 bases: TGTGCCAGCAGTTTGGGAGGTGGGGCCAACGTCCTGACTTTC. This chain joins TRBV28 and TRBJ2-6; maybe TRBD2 (6 bases). The V end lost 3 bases, the J end lost 3 bases, and 6 bases lay between the germline ends. CDR1 is MDHEN and CDR2 is SYDVKM in the germline V gene. This CDR3 is built from 14 residues.

The V gene is TRBV9, the J gene TRBJ2-3, with D possibly matching TRBD2 (6 bases). The CDR3 is made up of 15 amino acids. Per germline, CDR1 SGDLS and CDR2 YYNGEE. The V gene lost 0 bases and the J gene lost 0 bases, with 8 bases spanning the gap. The CDR3 loop reads CASSVVGTSTDTQYF. The CDR3 DNA reads as TGTGCCAGCAGCGTAGTGGGGACTAGCACAGATACGCAGTATTTT.

The chain has TRBV7-2 and TRBJ2-3; 12 positions agree with TRBD2. This CDR3 comprises 15 residues. Germline V gene sequence: CDR1 SGHTA, CDR2 FQGNSA. J gave up 6 bases and V 6 bases, and 7 bases lay outside the gene matches. This CDR3 is CASSVTSGGWDTQYF. The CDR3 DNA is TGTGCCAGCAGTGTGACTAGCGGGGGATGGGATACGCAGTATTTT.

A few counts support this clone. V is TRBV5-1 and J is TRBJ2-3; 11 bases align to TRBD1. The V segment lost 4 bases and the J segment 5 bases; nucleotides outside the gene matches: 6. The CDR3 loop spans 15 amino acids. CDR1 is SGHRS, CDR2 YFSETQ, per germline. The DNA for the CDR3 is TGCGCCAGCAGCCTGGACAGGGGGCAAGGAGATACGCAGTATTTT. Protein product: CASSLDRGQGDTQYF.

The rearrangement links TRBV9 to TRBJ2-1, with D tentatively TRBD1 (7 bases). Per germline, CDR1 SGDLS and CDR2 YYNGEE. V lost 1 base to trimming and J lost 2 bases, with 13 bases between them. There are 16 residues in the CDR3. CDR3 sequence (DNA): TGTGCCAGCAGCGTACAGGGGGGCGGAACCTACAATGAGCAGTTCTTC. This translates into CASSVQGGGTYNEQFF. The variable domain in full, completed from reference TRBV9 and TRBJ2-1, reads DSGVTQTPKHLITATGQRVTLRCSPRSGDLSVYWYQQSLDQGLQFLIQYYNGEERAKGNILERFSAQQFPDLHSELNLSSLELGDSALYFCASSVQGGGTYNEQFFGPGTRLTVL.

This chain connects TRBV5-1 to TRBJ2-2, with TRBD1 as a possible D gene (6 bases). This CDR3 region has 16 residues. Germline lookup yields CDR1 SGHRS and CDR2 YFSETQ. Trimming took off 4 bases at V and 1 base at J, with 14 bases between the two ends. The CDR3 nucleotides are TGCGCCAGCAGCCCCCTAGGCAGGGGGAACACCGGGGAGCTGTTTTTT. The encoded protein is CASSPLGRGNTGELFF.

The DNA of the CDR3 is TGCGCCAGCAGCCGTGTACAGGGGGCCAAAAACATTCAGTACTTC. Its protein is CASSRVQGAKNIQYF. The chain joins TRBV4-1 to TRBJ2-4, with 7 bases fitting TRBD1. Germline CDR1 is MGHRA and CDR2 is YSYEKL. The CDR3 sequence is 15 residues long. The junction had 4 bases not matched to a gene; V was cut back by 4 bases and J by 1 base.

This clone turned up a few times. This chain's CDR3 is CASSFMLGGASEQYF. The DNA of the CDR3 is TGTGCCAGCAGCTTCATGTTGGGAGGGGCGAGCGAGCAGTACTTC. The chain employs TRBV7-2 and TRBJ2-7; 7 bases are a match to TRBD2. The CDR3 contains 15 residues. Trimming cost V 3 bases and J 6 bases; bases outside gene matches: 11. From germline, CDR1 is SGHTA and CDR2 FQGNSA.

The chain couples TRBV28 to TRBJ2-6; possibly TRBD2 for D (5 bases). CDR1 is MDHEN and CDR2 is SYDVKM in the germline V gene. V was pared by 8 bases and J by 6 bases, with 11 bases between. This CDR3 is built from 13 residues. CDR3 nucleotides: TGTGCCAGCCAGAGGGATGTGGCCAACGTCCTGACTTTC. Amino acid sequence: CASQRDVANVLTF. Supplemented by reference TRBV28 and TRBJ2-6, the full variable domain reads DVKVTQSSRYLVKRTGEKVFLECVQDMDHENMFWYRQDPGLGLRLIYFSYDVKMKEKGDIPEGYSVSREKKERFSLILESASTNQTSMYLCASQRDVANVLTFGAGSRLTVL.

This clone was seen more than once but under ten times. The chain recombines TRBV4-3 with TRBJ1-4; D perhaps matches TRBD1 (5 bases). The germline CDR1 and CDR2 sequences are LGHNA and YSLEER. This CDR3 is 16 amino acids long. Trimming stripped 0 bases from V and 5 bases from J, with 13 bases between. Written as DNA, the CDR3 is TGCGCCAGCAGCCAAGAGGTTAGACAGCTAAATGAAAAACTGTTTTTT. The encoded protein is CASSQEVRQLNEKLFF.